This entry lists 13 T cell receptor beta chains sequenced from one sample in a study of blood T cells in healthy people across ages. Through a sample-barcoded 5' primer and a J-beta primer mix, a second PCR was run for 7 to 11 cycles. TCRdb analysed the 5' RACE reads with MiXCR anew, one entry per CDR3 protein. This table holds over 950,000 distinct CDR3 sequences, about 53% found once. The source material was blood. The source of these receptors is a woman aged 60-70 years in good health.

This clonotype was seen repeatedly, ten times or more. The chain recombines TRBV3-1 with TRBJ2-3, with 9 bases identical to TRBD2. Germline V lookup: CDR1 LGHDT, CDR2 YNNKEL (reference sequence). Trimming at V came to 0 bases and at J to 7 bases, leaving 2 bases not matched to a gene. The CDR3 length is 14 residues. The CDR3 sequence is CASSQEAGGNTQYF. The CDR3 coding sequence is TGTGCCAGCAGCCAAGAAGCGGGAGGCAATACGCAGTATTTT.

The chain links TRBV20-1 to TRBJ2-1; D remains unclear. Germline V CDR1 and CDR2: DFQATT, SNEGSKA (reference sequence). Trimming pared 3 bases from V and 3 bases from J, leaving 12 bases between. The CDR3 is 14 amino acids. CDR3 nucleotides: TGCAGTGCTAGTCCCCATAATAACTACAATGAGCAGTTCTTC. Its protein product is CSASPHNNYNEQFF.

The chain employs TRBV28 and TRBJ2-3; D not certain. Between the trimmed V and J ends, which lost 3 bases and 8 bases, there was a span of 9 bases. CDR1 MDHEN and CDR2 SYDVKM come from the germline V gene. This CDR3 has 12 amino acids. The CDR3 coding sequence is TGTGCCAGCAGTTTTTTTATGGGTACGCAGTATTTT. Its translation: CASSFFMGTQYF.

This clonotype was picked up a small number of times. The genes are TRBV20-1 and TRBJ2-7, with 9 bases aligning to TRBD2. The CDR3 runs to 14 residues. Germline-derived CDR1 and CDR2 are DFQATT and SNEGSKA (reference sequence). The V segment lost 8 bases and the J segment 4 bases; nucleotides outside the gene matches: 12. This chain's CDR3 is CSYFSGRTTYEQYF. The CDR3 DNA sequence: TGCAGTTACTTCAGCGGGAGGACAACATACGAGCAGTACTTC.

This clonotype was picked up a small number of times. The rearrangement links TRBV20-1 to TRBJ2-5, with TRBD1 as a possible D gene (7 bases). The CDR3 contains 13 residues. Trimming cost V 3 bases and J 2 bases, with 10 bases left between them. CDR1 DFQATT and CDR2 SNEGSKA come from the germline V gene (reference sequence). The CDR3 spells CSASSGGQETQYF. CDR3 sequence (DNA): TGCAGTGCTAGTTCAGGGGGGCAAGAGACCCAGTACTTC.

The J gene is TRBJ1-2, the V gene TRBV30; D is unclear. Germline CDR1 GTSNPN, CDR2 SVGIG (reference sequence). This CDR3 contains 12 residues. V dropped 3 bases and J dropped 7 bases, with 12 bases sitting between them. For the CDR3, the DNA is TGTGCCTGGAGCCCCCCATTCGGTGGCTACACCTTC. Encoded protein: CAWSPPFGGYTF.

This chain joins TRBV5-1 and TRBJ2-5, with D tentatively TRBD2 (5 bases). The DNA end lines up better with TRBJ2-7; the J call may be wrong. CDR1 SGHRS and CDR2 YFSETQ come from the germline V gene. This CDR3 has 12 residues. The CDR3 spells CASSSEVYEQYF. DNA for the CDR3: TGCGCCAGCAGCTCGGAGGTATACGAGCAGTACTTC.

The J gene is TRBJ2-3, the V gene TRBV28; perhaps TRBD1 as D (6 bases). The CDR3 is made up of 16 amino acids. Trimming cost V 2 bases and J 2 bases, with 14 bases left between them. Looked up from germline, CDR1 is MDHEN and CDR2 is SYDVKM. The CDR3 reads CASSLPQGSPTDTQYF. As DNA, the CDR3 is TGTGCCAGCAGTTTACCCCAGGGGTCCCCCACAGATACGCAGTATTTT.

This clonotype was seen a handful of times. The chain has TRBV29-1 and TRBJ2-5, with 7 bases lining up with TRBD2. The trim removed 3 bases at V and 1 base at J, leaving 5 bases unmatched. This CDR3 spans 14 amino acids. The germline V gene has CDR1 SQVTM and CDR2 ANQGSEA. CDR3 nucleotides: TGCAGCGTTGATCTAGCGGCTTCCCAAGAGACCCAGTACTTC. Its translation is CSVDLAASQETQYF.

This clonotype was observed a single time. The rearrangement links TRBV18 to TRBJ2-4; a possible D gene is TRBD2 (6 bases). This CDR3 is 15 amino acids long. Germline loops: CDR1 KGHSH, CDR2 LQKENI. The V end lost 3 bases, the J end lost 1 base, and 10 bases lay between the germline ends. The CDR3 sequence is CASSPEGKAKNIQYF. The CDR3 DNA follows: TGTGCCAGCTCACCGGAGGGGAAGGCCAAAAACATTCAGTACTTC.

V usage is TRBV6-6 and J usage is TRBJ2-3, with 10 bases fitting TRBD1. V trimming: 6 bases; J trimming: 1 base; junction bases outside the gene matches: 4. The CDR3 contains 15 residues. Germline loops: CDR1 MNHNY, CDR2 SVGAGI (reference sequence). CDR3 nucleotides: TGTGCCAGCAGGCGCGGGACAGGGGGCACAGATACGCAGTATTTT. Amino acids: CASRRGTGGTDTQYF.

This clonotype was counted a few times. V gene TRBV3-1 combines with J gene TRBJ2-1; D remains ambiguous. V shed 1 base and J shed 0 bases, with 4 bases lying between them. CDR3 length: 14 amino acids. Germline CDR1 reads LGHDT; CDR2 reads YNNKEL (reference sequence). The DNA for the CDR3 is TGTGCCAGCAGCCAAGTGGGCTCCTACAATGAGCAGTTCTTC. Translated: CASSQVGSYNEQFF.

The chain couples TRBV20-1 to TRBJ2-5, with TRBD2 as a possible D gene (5 bases). The germline gives CDR1 DFQATT, CDR2 SNEGSKA (reference sequence). The CDR3 extends over 15 amino acids. V lost 6 bases and J lost 3, with 20 bases in between. The CDR3 region is CSAPPGFGFKETQYF. The DNA of the CDR3 is TGCAGTGCCCCCCCGGGGTTCGGTTTTAAAGAGACCCAGTACTTC.